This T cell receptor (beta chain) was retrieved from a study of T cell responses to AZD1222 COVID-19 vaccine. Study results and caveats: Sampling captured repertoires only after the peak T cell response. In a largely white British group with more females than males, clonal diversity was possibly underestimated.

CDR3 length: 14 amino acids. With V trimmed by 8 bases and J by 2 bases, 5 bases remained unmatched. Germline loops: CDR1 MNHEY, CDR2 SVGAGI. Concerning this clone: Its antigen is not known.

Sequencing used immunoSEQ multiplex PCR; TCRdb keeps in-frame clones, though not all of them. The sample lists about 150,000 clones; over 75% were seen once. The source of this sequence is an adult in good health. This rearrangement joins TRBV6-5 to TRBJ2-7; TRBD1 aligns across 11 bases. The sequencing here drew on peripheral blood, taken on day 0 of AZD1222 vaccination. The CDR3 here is CASRGTGGAYEQYF. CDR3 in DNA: TGTGCCAGCCGAGGGACAGGGGGGGCCTACGAGCAGTACTTC.